Here is one TCR beta chain with its context. Its target is unknown. This specimen comes from a study of PD-1 blockade in classical Hodgkin lymphoma. The time point denotes: newly diagnosed, previously untreated cHL patient sample. Thawed PBMCs were the source of CD4+ T cells, purified by magnetic negative selection. Comparison samples consisted of PBMCs from newly diagnosed, untreated classical Hodgkin lymphoma. Study results and caveats: Baseline TCR diversity was reportedly lower in newly diagnosed patients than in healthy donors. It was reported as lower still in relapsed/refractory patients.

The assay was immunoSEQ multiplex PCR, and TCRdb's table has in-frame clones only and misses some. The top ten hold roughly 0.58% of the sample, which has about 24,000 clones, about 89% seen once. Losses at the gene ends were 3 bases for V and 6 bases for J; bases not matched to a gene: 7. This CDR3 spans 15 amino acids. CDR1 is MDHEN and CDR2 is SYDVKM in the germline V gene. The rearrangement joins TRBV28 to TRBJ2-1; 8 bases match TRBD1. The sequenced sample was CD4+ T cells from blood. The clonotype was recovered from a human donor with classical Hodgkin lymphoma. In DNA form, the CDR3 reads TGTGCCAGCAGTTTTTTTGCAGGGGGCTCCAATGAGCAGTTCTTC. Protein sequence: CASSFFAGGSNEQFF.